The 8 T cell receptor beta chains reported below all come from one sample, sequenced in a study of a mutant IDH1 vaccine in newly diagnosed glioma. Time point given: baseline, week 1 (first vaccination visit). Sample treatment: pre-vaccination baseline after standard-of-care therapy. The table came from immunoSEQ multiplex PCR; TCRdb's copy has only in-frame clones and leaves some out. The sample records tens of thousands of clones, roughly four fifths being singletons. The input for sequencing was PBMCs, taken from a glioma patient treated with radiotherapy, temozolomide or both. The receptors here all came from a man aged 35-49 years with glioma. Some clones in this sample may be carry-over from other donors' samples.

There are a few counts of this clone. V and J are TRBV6-5 and TRBJ1-1; TRBD1 aligns across 7 bases. V shed 4 bases and J 4 bases; nucleotides not matched to a gene: 3. The V gene's germline CDR1 is MNHEY and CDR2 SVGAGI. The CDR3 spans 13 residues. As DNA, the CDR3 is TGTGCCAGCAGTTCCAGGGGGGGCACTGAAGCTTTCTTT. Protein sequence: CASSSRGGTEAFF.

V usage is TRBV6-6 and J usage is TRBJ2-1, with unresolved D. This CDR3 spans 16 amino acids. V was cut by 2 bases and J by 0 bases, with 11 bases left in between. Per the germline V gene, CDR1 is MNHNY and CDR2 is SVGAGI (reference sequence). CDR3 residues: CASSYPAEVSYNEQFF. CDR3 nucleotide sequence: TGTGCCAGCAGTTACCCGGCGGAAGTCTCCTACAATGAGCAGTTCTTC.

This rearrangement joins TRBV30 to TRBJ1-1; 7 positions agree with TRBD1. From germline, CDR1 is GTSNPN and CDR2 SVGIG (reference sequence). Trimming took 0 bases from V and 4 from J; bases not matched to a gene: 5. The CDR3 covers 14 residues. Written as DNA, the CDR3 is TGTGCCTGGAGTGTACAGGGGTTTAGCACTGAAGCTTTCTTT. Translation: CAWSVQGFSTEAFF.

The J gene is TRBJ2-7, the V gene TRBV6-1; weak D call: TRBD1 (8 bases). This CDR3 has 14 amino acids. Germline V lookup: CDR1 MNHNS, CDR2 SASEGT. Trimming removed 10 bases at V and 4 bases at J, with 20 bases between. The CDR3 loop is CATRGGTGLYEQYF. CDR3 in DNA: TGTGCCACCCGGGGAGGGACAGGCCTTTACGAGCAGTACTTC.

The chain is built from TRBV5-6 and TRBJ2-1; the match to TRBD2 covers 11 bases. Trimming removed 2 bases from V and 4 bases from J; junction bases left unmatched: 2. The CDR3 totals 15 residues. CDR1 and CDR2 from the germline V gene are SGHDT and YYEEEE. The DNA of the CDR3 is TGTGCCAGCAGCTTCACTAGCGGGGGATACAATGAGCAGTTCTTC. It is translated as CASSFTSGGYNEQFF.

Comments on this clone: Because the CDR3's place on the DNA is in doubt, the DNA is left out and the CDR3 is given as listed by TCRdb. The rearrangement joins TRBV1 to TRBJ2-7; no check of the table's D call, TRBD1, against the DNA was made. TRBV1 is tagged as a pseudogene. The CDR3 has 16 amino acids, counting both end residues. CDR3 region: CTSSQEFGQGAYEQYF.

This clone is a singleton in its sample. The chain joins TRBV19 to TRBJ1-5; 8 bases line up with TRBD1. This CDR3 is built from 15 residues. J was trimmed by 3 bases and V by 1 base; bases with no gene match: 2. CDR1 is LNHDA, CDR2 SQIVND, per germline (reference sequence). CDR3 loop: CASSIAQGDNQPQHF. In DNA form, the CDR3 reads TGTGCCAGTAGTATAGCACAGGGGGACAATCAGCCCCAGCATTTT.

J is TRBJ2-1 and V is TRBV29-1; 8 nucleotides align to TRBD2. CDR1 is SQVTM and CDR2 is ANQGSEA in the germline V gene. The CDR3 covers 12 residues. CDR3 protein: CSGQRGYNEQFF. The CDR3 DNA reads TGCAGTGGACAGCGGGGGTACAATGAGCAGTTCTTC.